This T cell receptor (beta chain) was identified during a study of siplizumab effects on memory and regulatory T cells. Whole-study findings and limits: Naive T cells looked more diverse than memory cells, and they looked like major contributors to the alloresponse. Roughly 80-96% of proliferating CD4+ or CD8+ clones lacked a naive or memory phenotype that could be assigned. A mean of around 69% of mappable alloreactive CD4+ clones were Treg-derived with siplizumab, compared with about 27% in controls.

The data were produced by immunoSEQ multiplex PCR, yet TCRdb's version contains in-frame clones alone and is incomplete. The sample lists 87,000 or so clones, roughly 94% occurring once. The germline gives CDR1 SQVTM, CDR2 ANQGSEA. There are 11 residues in the CDR3. The ends were cut back, 7 bases at V and 8 bases at J, with 11 bases in the middle. About this clone itself: Its cognate antigen is unknown.

The rearrangement uses TRBV29-1 and TRBJ1-4; D may be TRBD1 (5 bases). The sequence derives from a human donor in good health. Input material: non-Treg CD4+ T cells sorted from blood. The DNA for the CDR3 is TGCAGCGGGGGGGAGCGCGAAAAACTGTTTTTT. Translated: CSGGEREKLFF.